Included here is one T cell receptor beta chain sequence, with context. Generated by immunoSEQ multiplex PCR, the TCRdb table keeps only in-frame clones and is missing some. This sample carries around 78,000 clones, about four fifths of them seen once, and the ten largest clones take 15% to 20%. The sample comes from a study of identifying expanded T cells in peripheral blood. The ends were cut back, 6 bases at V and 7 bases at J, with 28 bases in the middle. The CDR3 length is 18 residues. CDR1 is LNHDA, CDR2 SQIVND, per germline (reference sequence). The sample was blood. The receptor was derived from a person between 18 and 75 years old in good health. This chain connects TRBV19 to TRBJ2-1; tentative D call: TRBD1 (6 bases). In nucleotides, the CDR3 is TGTGCCAGTAGGTACTCTTTTACCGGGACAAGCTCAGCTAATGAGCAGTTCTTC. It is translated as CASRYSFTGTSSANEQFF. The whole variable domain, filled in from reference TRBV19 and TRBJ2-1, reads DGGITQSPKYLFRKEGQNVTLSCEQNLNHDAMYWYRQDPGQGLRLIYYSQIVNDFQKGDIAEGYSVSREKKESFPLTVTSAQKNPTAFYLCASRYSFTGTSSANEQFFGPGTRLTVL.